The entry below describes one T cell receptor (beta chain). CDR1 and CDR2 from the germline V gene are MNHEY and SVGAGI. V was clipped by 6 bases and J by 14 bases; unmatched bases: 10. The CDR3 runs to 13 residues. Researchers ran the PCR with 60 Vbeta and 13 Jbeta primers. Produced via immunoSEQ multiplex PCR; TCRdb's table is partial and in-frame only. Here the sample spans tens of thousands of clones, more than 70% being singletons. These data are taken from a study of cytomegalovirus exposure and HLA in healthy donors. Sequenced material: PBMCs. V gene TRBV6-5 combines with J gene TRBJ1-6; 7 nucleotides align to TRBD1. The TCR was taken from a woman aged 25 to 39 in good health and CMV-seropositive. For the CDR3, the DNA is TGTGCCAGCAGCCCCGGGACAGCCGGATCCCTCCACTTT. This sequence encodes CASSPGTAGSLHF.